This T cell receptor (beta chain) originates from a study of cytomegalovirus exposure and HLA in healthy donors. Vbeta (60) and Jbeta (13) primers were used in the PCR. This table comes from immunoSEQ multiplex PCR, and its TCRdb copy is limited to in-frame clones, with some not included. The sample shows 100,000 to 130,000 clones, about three quarters of them seen only once. Study-wide results and caveats: Most observed TCR sequences were rare, whereas some public TCRs were detected in many donors. Some 16,000 TCR beta sequences were associated with HLA alleles at 0.05 false discovery rate in a later analysis. Most CMV-associated TCR beta chains appeared HLA-restricted in a later analysis.

With respect to this clone: Its antigen is not identified.

The V segment lost 6 bases and the J segment 4 bases; nucleotides outside the gene matches: 7. This CDR3 is built from 15 residues. The germline V gene encodes CDR1 SGHRS and CDR2 YFSETQ. The TCR was taken from a man between 25 and 39 years old in good health and CMV-seronegative. The chain joins TRBV5-1 to TRBJ2-6, with TRBD1 identical over 7 bases. The sample taken for sequencing was PBMCs. The CDR3: CASTNTGVGANVLTF. The CDR3 DNA reads as TGCGCCAGCACCAATACAGGGGTCGGGGCCAACGTCCTGACTTTC.